This T cell receptor (beta chain) is drawn from a study of blood T cell repertoires in COVID-19. Study at large: Whether acute or convalescent, the COVID-19 samples came from the United States, Italy and Spain.

This CDR3 is 17 amino acids long. Germline CDR1 and CDR2: DFQATT and SNEGSKA (reference sequence). V was shortened by 3 bases and J by 0 bases, with 20 bases between the two germline ends. TCRdb's table, derived via immunoSEQ multiplex PCR, lists solely in-frame clones and lacks some. The sample yields 440,000 or so clones, about 89% seen once. The origin of this receptor is a woman aged 40 to 50 with COVID-19, enrolled during active disease. The V gene is TRBV20-1, the J gene TRBJ1-1; perhaps TRBD1 as D (5 bases). The material sequenced was peripheral blood. The CDR3 region has the DNA TGCAGTGCTAGTCCCCGGCTGGCGGCAGGGATGAACACTGAAGCTTTCTTT. Translation gives CSASPRLAAGMNTEAFF.